Below, 10 T cell receptor beta chains from the same sample are listed, as sequenced in a study of blood T cell repertoires in COVID-19. Produced via immunoSEQ multiplex PCR; TCRdb's table is partial and in-frame only. The table includes some 97,000 clones, over 75% detected once. Sequenced input: peripheral blood. The receptor set was obtained from a human donor in a cohort sampled during active COVID-19.

The chain recombines TRBV5-1 with TRBJ1-1; D gene unclear. The CDR3 is made up of 15 amino acids. CDR1 and CDR2 (germline): SGHRS, YFSETQ. The V end was cut by 4 bases, the J end by 0 bases, with 13 bases between. Here the CDR3 reads CASSLGGRMNTEAFF. The CDR3, as DNA: TGCGCCAGCAGCCTTGGAGGGAGGATGAACACTGAAGCTTTCTTT.

The chain uses TRBV7-8 and TRBJ2-1; 7 bases agree with TRBD2. Germline V lookup: CDR1 SGHVS, CDR2 FQNEAQ. The trim removed 6 bases at V and 0 bases at J, leaving 5 bases unmatched. The CDR3 runs 15 residues. This CDR3 reads CASRGRASSYNEQFF. The CDR3 coding sequence is TGTGCCAGCAGAGGGAGGGCAAGCTCCTACAATGAGCAGTTCTTC.

The rearrangement joins TRBV5-1 to TRBJ2-3, with D tentatively TRBD2 (5 bases). V lost 0 bases and J 6 bases, leaving 11 bases between the germline ends. Per the germline V gene, CDR1 is SGHRS and CDR2 is YFSETQ. There are 14 residues in the CDR3. For the CDR3, the DNA is TGCGCCAGCAGCTTGGGGACTCCGCCCGATACGCAGTATTTT. This gives the protein CASSLGTPPDTQYF.

V gene TRBV19 combines with J gene TRBJ2-7; TRBD2 aligns across 8 bases. V trimming: 3 bases; J trimming: 2 bases; junction bases outside the gene matches: 9. CDR1 and CDR2 from the germline V gene are LNHDA and SQIVND (reference sequence). The CDR3 is 16 residues long. CDR3 residues: CASSIAAAGGTYEQYF. The CDR3 nucleotides read TGTGCCAGTAGTATCGCCGCGGCGGGGGGTACCTACGAGCAGTACTTC.

This clone has a single count. This chain uses TRBV4-1 with TRBJ2-7; 14 bases map to TRBD2. The germline CDR1 and CDR2 sequences are MGHRA and YSYEKL. J gave up 7 bases and V 1 base, and 12 bases lay outside the gene matches. The CDR3 spans 18 residues. CDR3 region: CASSQVGTSGSLVREQYF. The CDR3 DNA is TGCGCCAGCAGCCAAGTAGGGACTAGCGGGAGCTTGGTTCGAGAGCAGTACTTC.

This clone was observed a few times. The chain employs TRBV7-2 and TRBJ2-7, with 7 bases fitting TRBD1. Germline CDR1 and CDR2: SGHTA and FQGNSA. The ends lost 5 bases at V and 4 bases at J; junction bases unmatched: 5. This CDR3 contains 13 residues. CDR3 nucleotides: TGTGCCAGCAGCCCAGGACAGGTTTACGAGCAGTACTTC. Translation gives CASSPGQVYEQYF. The full variable domain, its missing parts supplied by reference TRBV7-2 and TRBJ2-7, is GAGVSQSPSNKVTEKGKDVELRCDPISGHTALYWYRQSLGQGLEFLIYFQGNSAPDKSGLPSDRFSAERTGGSVSTLTIQRTQQEDSAVYLCASSPGQVYEQYFGPGTRLTVT.

J is TRBJ2-5 and V is TRBV7-9; D unresolved. CDR1 and CDR2 from the germline V gene are SEHNR and FQNEAQ (reference sequence). The CDR3 contains 13 residues. Trimming removed 1 base from V and 4 bases from J, with 7 bases in between. The CDR3 region is CASSLEASETQYF. In nucleotides, the CDR3 is TGTGCCAGCAGCTTAGAAGCCTCAGAGACCCAGTACTTC.

The chain is built from TRBV5-1 and TRBJ1-1; 9 bases map to TRBD1. Germline V gene lookup returns CDR1 SGHRS and CDR2 YFSETQ. Trimming took 5 bases from V and 5 from J; bases not matched to a gene: 10. This CDR3 spans 15 amino acids. The CDR3 coding sequence is TGCGCCAGCAGGGGGGGACAGGGAGTGATGACTGAAGCTTTCTTT. Protein sequence: CASRGGQGVMTEAFF.

The CDR3 nucleotides are TGCGCCAGCAGATACGGGACAGGGGTCTCTGAAAAACTGTTTTTT. It encodes CASRYGTGVSEKLFF. This chain joins TRBV5-1 and TRBJ1-4; 10 bases fit TRBD1. V lost 5 bases and J lost 7; bases outside the gene matches: 8. The CDR3 is 15 amino acids. Germline V gene data show CDR1 as SGHRS and CDR2 as YFSETQ.

The J gene is TRBJ2-3, the V gene TRBV5-1; 9 bases line up with TRBD2. V shed 2 bases and J 4 bases; nucleotides not matched to a gene: 5. Per germline, CDR1 SGHRS and CDR2 YFSETQ. The CDR3 extends over 15 amino acids. CDR3 DNA sequence: TGCGCCAGCAGCTTCAGCGGGGGGCTGGCAGATACGCAGTATTTT. Encoded protein: CASSFSGGLADTQYF.